A selection of T cell receptor beta chains follows, all from one sample in a study of OX40 agonist ivuxolimab in advanced cancers. Clones were read by immunoSEQ multiplex PCR, and TCRdb kept only the in-frame ones, dropping some. The repertoire holds over 35,000 clones, with roughly nine tenths as singletons. This sample comprised CD4+ or CD8+ T cells sorted from blood, obtained in a trial of the OX40 agonist ivuxolimab. These receptors came from an adult with an advanced solid tumor such as melanoma, head and neck, liver or kidney cancer. Each CDR3 is given with its conserved first and last residue. D genes are given only for firm matches. Rows may omit the clone size; those that give it use once, few, many or a size class.

D	J	size	V	DNA	CDR3
TRBD2	TRBJ2-1	.	TRBV7-7	TGTGCTAGCAGCCCCCTGCGGGGGGACAATGAGCAGTTCTTC	CASSPLRGDNEQFF
TRBD1	TRBJ2-2	.	TRBV7-8	TGTGCCAGCAGCGGGGGGACAGGGAGGCCCGGGGAGCTGTTTTTT	CASSGGTGRPGELFF
.	TRBJ2-3	.	TRBV7-3	TGTGCCAGCAGCTTCCCCACAGATACGCAGTATTTT	CASSFPTDTQYF
.	TRBJ2-3	.	TRBV21-1	TGTGCCAGCAGCAAGGACAGCTACACAGATACGCAGTATTTT	CASSKDSYTDTQYF
TRBD1	TRBJ2-3	.	TRBV27	TGTGCCAGCAGTTTATCAGGGACAGGGGTTGTAGATACGCAGTATTTT	CASSLSGTGVVDTQYF
.	TRBJ2-7	.	TRBV4-2	TGTGCCAGCAGCCAAGAGGGGGGTTTCCCCTCCGAGCAGTACTTC	CASSQEGGFPSEQYF
TRBD2	TRBJ2-1	.	TRBV27	TGTGCCAGCACCTACCTGGCAGCGGGGGCTCAGGGTGAGCAGTTCTTC	CASTYLAAGAQGEQFF
.	TRBJ2-1	few	TRBV5-4	TGTGCCAGCAGCTTGGAAAGGGAGCAGTTCTTC	CASSLEREQFF
TRBD2	TRBJ2-1	few	TRBV4-3	TGCGCCAGCAGCCTGCTTGCCCTTAGCGGGGGTTACTCCTACAATGAGCAGTTCTTC	CASSLLALSGGYSYNEQFF
.	TRBJ1-1	.	TRBV27	TGTGCCAGCAGTTTATCGTACACCCAGGGTTTACTGAACACTGAAGCTTTCTTT	CASSLSYTQGLLNTEAFF
TRBD1	TRBJ2-7	.	TRBV5-1	TGCGCCAGCAGCTTGGGGACAGGTACCTACGAGCAGTACTTC	CASSLGTGTYEQYF
.	TRBJ2-3	.	TRBV7-9	TGTGCCAGCAGCTTAAGACAGTCCTCAACAGATACGCAGTATTTT	CASSLRQSSTDTQYF
TRBD2	TRBJ2-3	.	TRBV29-1	TGCAGCCTGACAGCGGGGGAACACACAGATACGCAGTATTTT	CSLTAGEHTDTQYF
.	TRBJ2-5	.	TRBV5-6	TGTGCCAGCAGCTTGGAAGAGCTAATCCAAGAGACCCAGTACTTC	CASSLEELIQETQYF
TRBD2	TRBJ2-1	.	TRBV19	TGTGCCAGTAGCACCACTAGCGGGGGGCAGCAGTTCTTC	CASSTTSGGQQFF
.	TRBJ1-6	.	TRBV6-5	TGTGCCAGCAGTTACGTTCCGCCGGGGCCCAATTCACCCCTCCACTTT	CASSYVPPGPNSPLHF
.	TRBJ1-2	.	TRBV28	TGTGCCAGCAGGGGCCTTTACTATGGCTACACCTTC	CASRGLYYGYTF
.	TRBJ2-3	.	TRBV7-6	TGTGCCAGCAGCTTAGCAGGGGCGGATACGCAGTATTTT	CASSLAGADTQYF
.	TRBJ2-5	.	TRBV6-5	TGTGCCAGCAGTTACGTGGGAGAAGAGACCCAGTACTTC	CASSYVGEETQYF
.	TRBJ1-6	few	TRBV2	TGTGCCATCTCTCGGGGGGGAGATAATTCACCCCTCCACTTT	CAISRGGDNSPLHF
.	TRBJ2-1	.	TRBV28	TGTGCCAGCAGAGGCCGGGTGGTTTCGTGGGGGGTCGACAATGAGCAGTTCTTC	CASRGRVVSWGVDNEQFF
TRBD1	TRBJ1-2	.	TRBV9	TGTGCCAGCAGCGACACCCTGACAGGGACCCCTAACTATGGCTACACCTTC	CASSDTLTGTPNYGYTF
TRBD2	TRBJ2-3	.	TRBV9	TGTGCCAGCAGCGAGGGAGTAGCGGGCCATCCGCAGTATTTT	CASSEGVAGHPQYF
TRBD2	TRBJ2-3	.	TRBV7-9	TGTGCCAGCAGCTTAGATCTTGGTAGCGGGGCGACAGATACGCAGTATTTT	CASSLDLGSGATDTQYF
TRBD1	TRBJ2-3	few	TRBV13	TGTGCCAGCAGCTCCGTCCGGGACAGGGTCACAGATACGCAGTATTTT	CASSSVRDRVTDTQYF
TRBD1	TRBJ2-7	.	TRBV30	TGTGCCTGGAGTGGATCGACAGGGGACGAGCAGTACTTC	CAWSGSTGDEQYF
.	TRBJ2-3	.	TRBV27	TGTGCCAGCAGTTTATCGGTGGCGCCAGATACGCAGTATTTT	CASSLSVAPDTQYF
.	TRBJ2-2	.	TRBV9	TGTGCCAGCAGCGTAGAGGGGATCTCCGGGGAGCTGTTTTTT	CASSVEGISGELFF
.	TRBJ1-2	.	TRBV6-6	TGTGCCAGCAGTTATGGACAGCTCTATGGCTACACCTTC	CASSYGQLYGYTF
.	TRBJ2-6	.	TRBV4-3	TGCGCCAGCAGCCAAGATAGGTGGTCTGGGGCCAACGTCCTGACTTTC	CASSQDRWSGANVLTF
TRBD2	TRBJ2-5	.	TRBV9	TGTGCCAGCAGCGTAGGGTCGACTAGCGGGGGACAAGAGACCCAGTACTTC	CASSVGSTSGGQETQYF
.	TRBJ2-3	.	TRBV6-6	TGTGCCAGCAGTGGACAGATCCCAGATACGCAGTATTTT	CASSGQIPDTQYF
TRBD2	TRBJ2-7	.	TRBV20-1	TGCAGTGCGGGGACTAGCTACGAGCAGTACTTC	CSAGTSYEQYF